This TCR beta chain was recorded in a study of CD8+CD57+ T cells in acquired aplastic anemia. The overall study: CD4+ reads averaged about 10 million in healthy donors. Study conclusions and caveats: No significant patient-versus-control difference appeared in CD8+ Simpson's diversity.

As for this clonotype: Its antigen is as yet unknown.

CDR1 and CDR2 (germline): SGHNT, YYREEE (reference sequence). Trimming cost V 3 bases and J 4 bases; bases outside gene matches: 13. The CDR3 loop spans 17 amino acids. Template material for TCR beta VDJ and CDR3 profiling consisted of genomic DNA. TCRdb re-analysed the reads in MiXCR, keeping a single row per CDR3 protein. The table includes hundreds of thousands of distinct CDR3 sequences, roughly 64% detected once. The gene calls are TRBV5-4 and TRBJ2-3, with TRBD1 matching 8 bases. The sample comprised sorted CD4+, CD8+, or CD8+CD57+ T cells (not recorded which) from PBMCs. The TCR originated in a human donor in good health, serving as a control. The CDR3 DNA reads as TGTGCCAGCAGCTGGGAACAGGGGGGAATTGCGGCAGATACGCAGTATTTT. Its protein is CASSWEQGGIAADTQYF.